A selection of T cell receptor beta chains follows, all from one sample in a study of OX40 agonist ivuxolimab in advanced cancers. The data were produced by immunoSEQ multiplex PCR, yet TCRdb's version contains in-frame clones alone and is incomplete. The sample lists about 53,000 clones; more than 70% were seen once. Here the sequenced sample was CD4+ or CD8+ T cells sorted from blood, taken in a trial of the OX40 agonist ivuxolimab. The origin of the receptors is an adult with an advanced solid tumor such as melanoma, head and neck, liver or kidney cancer. The CDR3 runs from the conserved cysteine through the conserved F or W. The D gene is left open where the match is weak. Clone size, where shown, is once, few, many, or a class for clones that have expanded.

v_gene	j_gene	abundance	d_gene	CDR3aa	CDR3nt
TRBV7-3	TRBJ2-2	NA	NA	CASSLTGATGELFF	TGTGCCAGCAGCTTAACGGGGGCCACCGGGGAGCTGTTTTTT
TRBV5-1	TRBJ1-2	NA	NA	CASSRGVREGYTF	TGCGCCAGCAGCCGGGGCGTGAGGGAAGGCTACACCTTC
TRBV6-6	TRBJ1-5	NA	TRBD1	CASSSITGGNNQPQHF	TGTGCCAGCAGTTCTATAACAGGGGGGAACAATCAGCCCCAGCATTTT
TRBV20-1	TRBJ1-1	few	NA	CSAYLLGEAFF	TGCAGTGCCTACCTTCTAGGGGAAGCTTTCTTT
TRBV28	TRBJ2-3	NA	TRBD1	CASSPPTGGTDTQYF	TGTGCCAGCAGTCCACCGACAGGGGGAACAGATACGCAGTATTTT
TRBV19	TRBJ1-5	NA	TRBD1	CASEPRGQGSQPQHF	TGTGCCAGTGAGCCGCGGGGACAGGGAAGTCAGCCCCAGCATTTT
TRBV11-2	TRBJ1-1	once	NA	CASSFEGGSATEAFF	TGTGCCAGCAGCTTTGAGGGGGGCAGTGCCACTGAAGCTTTCTTT
TRBV19	TRBJ2-2	NA	NA	CASSSLRGGELFF	TGTGCCAGTAGTAGCCTCCGAGGTGGGGAGCTGTTTTTT
TRBV30	TRBJ2-3	NA	TRBD1	CAWSNRGDTQYF	TGTGCCTGGAGCAACAGGGGTGATACGCAGTATTTT
TRBV6-5	TRBJ1-2	NA	NA	CASSTGFGYTF	TGTGCCAGCAGCACAGGGTTTGGCTACACCTTC
TRBV6-1	TRBJ2-7	few	TRBD1	CASSVSGTGIYEQYF	TGTGCCAGCAGTGTCTCCGGGACAGGGATCTACGAGCAGTACTTC
TRBV21-1	TRBJ2-7	NA	NA	CASSKRVRRNEQYF	TGTGCCAGCAGCAAAAGGGTACGGAGAAACGAGCAGTACTTC
TRBV2	TRBJ2-5	NA	TRBD1	CASTTGGQETQYF	TGTGCCAGCACAACAGGGGGCCAAGAGACCCAGTACTTC
TRBV5-6	TRBJ2-7	NA	NA	CASSLDLLPREQYF	TGTGCCAGCAGCTTGGATTTACTCCCTCGCGAGCAGTACTTC
TRBV5-1	TRBJ2-3	NA	TRBD2	CASSLGTSGATDTQYF	TGCGCCAGCAGCTTGGGGACTAGCGGAGCCACAGATACGCAGTATTTT
TRBV2	TRBJ2-5	NA	NA	CASMEFSETQYF	TGTGCCAGCATGGAGTTTTCGGAGACCCAGTACTTC
TRBV10-3	TRBJ2-7	once	TRBD2	CAIAGTSGMQYF	TGTGCCATCGCCGGGACTAGCGGGATGCAGTACTTC
TRBV5-1	TRBJ2-5	NA	NA	CASSIRAGGIETQYF	TGCGCCAGCAGCATACGTGCCGGGGGAATTGAGACCCAGTACTTC
TRBV7-9	TRBJ2-5	NA	NA	CASSRLIRQGQETQYF	TGTGCCAGCAGCCGCCTAATTCGGCAGGGCCAAGAGACCCAGTACTTC
TRBV5-8	TRBJ1-4	few	TRBD1	CASSAGQSTNEKLFF	TGTGCCAGCAGCGCGGGACAGTCAACTAATGAAAAACTGTTTTTT
TRBV5-1	TRBJ2-3	NA	NA	CASSPTARTVADTQYF	TGCGCCAGCAGTCCGACTGCGCGGACAGTAGCAGATACGCAGTATTTT
TRBV28	TRBJ1-2	NA	NA	CASSVGVYGYTF	TGTGCCAGCAGCGTAGGTGTCTATGGCTACACCTTC
TRBV19	TRBJ2-5	NA	NA	CASKQGSGETQYF	TGTGCCAGTAAACAGGGCTCAGGGGAGACCCAGTACTTC
TRBV30	TRBJ2-2	NA	NA	CAWSGTWDTGELFF	TGTGCCTGGAGTGGAACTTGGGACACCGGGGAGCTGTTTTTT
TRBV10-3	TRBJ1-3	NA	NA	CAIRESSGNTIYF	TGTGCCATCCGCGAGAGCTCTGGAAACACCATATATTTT
TRBV11-1	TRBJ2-5	NA	TRBD2	CASSLVAGVGETQYF	TGTGCCAGCAGCTTAGTAGCGGGAGTCGGGGAGACCCAGTACTTC
TRBV5-3	TRBJ1-5	NA	NA	CARRRGRVEPQHF	TGTGCCAGGCGACGGGGAAGGGTCGAGCCCCAGCATTTT
TRBV7-2	TRBJ2-2	few	TRBD2	CASSLAGLAGSNTGELFF	TGTGCCAGCAGCTTAGCGGGACTAGCGGGTTCGAACACCGGGGAGCTGTTTTTT
TRBV4-2	TRBJ2-5	NA	NA	CASSPQGGETQYF	TGTGCCAGCAGCCCGCAAGGGGGAGAGACCCAGTACTTC
TRBV10-1	TRBJ2-2	NA	TRBD1	CASRGDSSTGELFF	TGCGCCAGCAGAGGGGACAGCTCCACCGGGGAGCTGTTTTTT
TRBV19	TRBJ2-5	NA	TRBD1	CASSGTAQLQETQYF	TGTGCCAGTAGCGGGACAGCGCAACTCCAAGAGACCCAGTACTTC
TRBV5-1	TRBJ2-1	NA	NA	CASSYLGQATGTSSYNEQFF	TGCGCCAGCAGCTACCTAGGACAGGCAACCGGGACTAGCTCCTACAATGAGCAGTTCTTC
TRBV10-3	TRBJ1-3	NA	NA	CASVPQGRGNTIYF	TGTGCCAGCGTCCCACAGGGAAGGGGAAACACCATATATTTT
TRBV14	TRBJ1-4	NA	TRBD1	CASSQVGTGGREKLFF	TGTGCCAGCAGCCAAGTGGGGACAGGGGGCAGGGAAAAACTGTTTTTT
TRBV6-6	TRBJ2-7	NA	NA	CASSYAYEQYF	TGTGCCAGCAGTTACGCGTACGAGCAGTACTTC
TRBV2	TRBJ1-5	NA	TRBD1	CASRPGQGSQPQHF	TGTGCCAGCAGACCGGGACAGGGAAGCCAGCCCCAGCATTTT
TRBV18	TRBJ2-1	NA	NA	CASSREELAEQFF	TGTGCCAGCTCACGGGAGGAGCTGGCTGAGCAGTTCTTC
TRBV11-2	TRBJ2-7	NA	NA	CASSLATGSSHEQYF	TGTGCCAGCAGCTTAGCAACAGGTAGTTCCCACGAGCAGTACTTC
TRBV11-3	TRBJ2-5	NA	NA	CASSSGETQYF	TGTGCCAGCAGCTCCGGGGAGACCCAGTACTTC
TRBV9	TRBJ2-5	NA	TRBD1	CASSALGQGAETQYF	TGTGCCAGCAGCGCCCTGGGACAGGGGGCCGAGACCCAGTACTTC
TRBV4-2	TRBJ2-7	few	NA	CASSPTTAASYEQYF	TGTGCCAGCAGCCCCACGACAGCCGCCTCCTACGAGCAGTACTTC
TRBV2	TRBJ2-1	NA	NA	CASILPDSTSYNEQFF	TGTGCCAGCATTTTACCTGACAGTACCTCCTACAATGAGCAGTTCTTC